These 32 T cell receptor beta chains originate from one sample sequenced in a study of cytomegalovirus exposure and HLA in healthy donors. It was with 60 Vbeta and 13 Jbeta primers that the PCR ran. The data were produced by immunoSEQ multiplex PCR, yet TCRdb's version contains in-frame clones alone and is incomplete. Of roughly 200,000 clones listed, 65% to 85% are singletons. The material sequenced was PBMCs. Source of these receptors: a man aged 50 or older in good health and CMV-seronegative.

This clone was observed a few times. The rearrangement uses TRBV28 and TRBJ1-5, with D possibly TRBD1 on 6 matching bases. The ends were cut back, 6 bases at V and 7 bases at J, with 28 bases in the middle. This CDR3 region has 18 residues. From germline, CDR1 is MDHEN and CDR2 SYDVKM. The CDR3 sequence: CASSPYPGHYSVRQPQHF. The CDR3 DNA reads TGTGCCAGCAGCCCGTACCCGGGACATTATAGCGTCAGGCAGCCCCAGCATTTT.

This clone was seen only a few times. The rearrangement links TRBV28 to TRBJ1-3, with 8 bases matching TRBD1. The CDR3 has 14 residues. Germline loops: CDR1 MDHEN, CDR2 SYDVKM. V was pared by 5 bases and J by 0 bases, with 0 bases of the junction left unmatched. CDR3 in amino acids: CASSTGGSGNTIYF. DNA for the CDR3: TGTGCCAGCAGTACAGGGGGCTCTGGAAACACCATATATTTT. The complete variable domain, with remaining parts taken from reference TRBV28 and TRBJ1-3, reads DVKVTQSSRYLVKRTGEKVFLECVQDMDHENMFWYRQDPGLGLRLIYFSYDVKMKEKGDIPEGYSVSREKKERFSLILESASTNQTSMYLCASSTGGSGNTIYFGEGSWLTVV.

The chain uses TRBV7-9 and TRBJ1-6; D gene unclear. V lost 4 bases, J lost 8 bases, and 3 bases lay in between. Per the germline V gene, CDR1 is SEHNR and CDR2 is FQNEAQ (reference sequence). The CDR3 loop spans 11 amino acids. CDR3 nucleotide sequence: TGTGCCAGCAGCTCCGATTCACCCCTCCACTTT. It encodes CASSSDSPLHF.

The gene calls are TRBV27 and TRBJ2-3, with D tentatively TRBD1 (6 bases). Germline assignment: CDR1 MNHEY and CDR2 SMNVEV (reference sequence). Between the trimmed V and J ends, which lost 8 bases and 4 bases, there was a span of 16 bases. This CDR3 is 14 amino acids long. The CDR3 region has the DNA TGTGCCAGCGGGTGGGCAGGGGTTGCAGATACGCAGTATTTT. Its translation is CASGWAGVADTQYF.

The rearrangement uses TRBV9 and TRBJ1-3; no firm D call. The V gene lost 10 bases and the J gene lost 2 bases, with 19 bases spanning the gap. Germline assignment: CDR1 SGDLS and CDR2 YYNGEE. This CDR3 is built from 15 residues. This CDR3 is CAGFRRVYPGNTIYF. The CDR3 DNA sequence: TGTGCCGGATTCAGGAGGGTCTACCCTGGAAACACCATATATTTT.

CDR3 DNA sequence: TGTGCCAGCAGTTTAGAGCGGGAGGGTAACGAGCAGTACTTC. This translates into CASSLEREGNEQYF. The chain uses TRBV27 and TRBJ2-7; 10 bases line up with TRBD2. J gave up 5 bases and V 2 bases, and 3 bases lay outside the gene matches. CDR3 length: 14 residues. Germline V gene lookup returns CDR1 MNHEY and CDR2 SMNVEV (reference sequence).

The rearrangement uses TRBV28 and TRBJ2-1, with TRBD2 matching 9 bases. The CDR3 contains 14 residues. V lost 8 bases and J lost 4; bases outside the gene matches: 6. Looked up from germline, CDR1 is MDHEN and CDR2 is SYDVKM. The CDR3 sequence: CASCGLALYNEQFF. The CDR3 region has the DNA TGTGCCAGCTGCGGACTAGCGCTTTACAATGAGCAGTTCTTC.

The chain has TRBV13 and TRBJ1-1; 7 bases are shared with TRBD1. The ends lost 5 bases at V and 3 bases at J; junction bases unmatched: 9. This CDR3 has 15 residues. Germline values: CDR1 PRHDT, CDR2 FYEKMQ (reference sequence). CDR3 residues: CASSPRTGLDTEAFF. CDR3 DNA: TGTGCCAGCAGCCCAAGGACAGGCCTAGACACTGAAGCTTTCTTT. The whole variable domain, filled in from reference TRBV13 and TRBJ1-1, reads AAGVIQSPRHLIKEKRETATLKCYPIPRHDTVYWYQQGPGQDPQFLISFYEKMQSDKGSIPDRFSAQQFSDYHSELNMSSLELGDSALYFCASSPRTGLDTEAFFGQGTRLTVV.

The rearrangement links TRBV2 to TRBJ2-7, with a possible D match to TRBD1 (6 bases). V dropped 4 bases and J dropped 0 bases, with 13 bases sitting between them. This CDR3 spans 15 amino acids. CDR1 and CDR2 from the germline V gene are SNHLY and FYNNEI. The CDR3 here is CASSATGLISYEQYF. In DNA, the CDR3 is TGTGCCAGCAGTGCGACAGGTCTGATCTCCTACGAGCAGTACTTC.

CDR3 nucleotide sequence: TGCGCCAGCAGCCAAGAGCTAATCCAGGGAAAGAATCATAGGAAGACCCAGTACTTC. The encoded protein is CASSQELIQGKNHRKTQYF. This chain links TRBV4-1 with TRBJ2-5, with a tentative D call TRBD1 (5 bases). The CDR3 extends over 19 amino acids. Germline-derived CDR1 and CDR2 are MGHRA and YSYEKL. V gave up 0 bases and J gave up 6 bases, with 26 bases separating them.

This clone appeared a single time. The V call is TRBV7-2, the J call TRBJ1-3; TRBD1 might be the D (6 bases). The V end lost 1 base, the J end lost 4 bases, and 11 bases lay between the germline ends. The CDR3 has 15 amino acids. Germline values: CDR1 SGHTA, CDR2 FQGNSA. This CDR3 reads CASSLVGGRGNTIYF. In DNA form, the CDR3 reads TGTGCCAGCAGCTTAGTGGGGGGGCGAGGAAACACCATATATTTT.

The V call is TRBV7-9, the J call TRBJ2-1, with TRBD2 matching 11 bases. V was clipped by 3 bases and J by 6 bases; unmatched bases: 7. Germline CDR1 SEHNR, CDR2 FQNEAQ (reference sequence). The length of the CDR3 is 16 residues. The DNA of the CDR3 is TGTGCCAGCAGCTTGTTACTAGCGGGAGTCGTCAATGAGCAGTTCTTC. Its protein product is CASSLLLAGVVNEQFF.

The V and J genes are TRBV19 and TRBJ1-5; a weak D match, TRBD1 (5 bases). CDR3 length: 15 amino acids. Trimming stripped 3 bases from V and 2 bases from J, with 11 bases between. The germline gives CDR1 LNHDA, CDR2 SQIVND (reference sequence). The CDR3 DNA is TGTGCCAGTAGTATGGGGCAGTTCGGCAATCAGCCCCAGCATTTT. Translation gives CASSMGQFGNQPQHF.

This clone was counted only a few times. V is TRBV19 and J is TRBJ1-2; a weak D match, TRBD1 (6 bases). V was cut by 9 bases and J by 6 bases, with 20 bases left in between. Germline V gene lookup returns CDR1 LNHDA and CDR2 SQIVND (reference sequence). There are 14 residues in the CDR3. The CDR3 is CASTDSTWDHGYTF. CDR3 nucleotides: TGTGCCAGCACGGACAGTACCTGGGATCATGGCTACACCTTC.

The chain recombines TRBV5-3 with TRBJ2-2; TRBD2 matches 12 bases. TRBV5-3 is classed as an ORF, of uncertain function. After removal of 0 bases from V and 0 bases from J, the junction contained 12 bases not matched to a gene. This CDR3 region has 21 residues. CDR3 amino acids: CARSLGDLWRLAGANTGELFF. The CDR3 DNA reads TGTGCCAGAAGCTTGGGAGATTTGTGGAGACTAGCGGGAGCGAACACCGGGGAGCTGTTTTTT.

The chain couples TRBV27 to TRBJ1-2; 10 nucleotides line up with TRBD1. Trimming cost V 3 bases and J 8 bases; bases outside gene matches: 6. The CDR3 totals 14 residues. Germline V CDR1 and CDR2: MNHEY, SMNVEV (reference sequence). CDR3 amino acids: CASSFRQGARGYTF. The CDR3 DNA follows: TGTGCCAGCAGTTTCCGACAGGGGGCCAGGGGCTACACCTTC.

The rearrangement links TRBV7-9 to TRBJ2-5; unclear D gene. V shed 3 bases and J shed 5 bases, with 7 bases lying between them. The germline V gene has CDR1 SEHNR and CDR2 FQNEAQ (reference sequence). CDR3 length: 12 amino acids. The CDR3 DNA is TGTGCCAGCAGCTTCCTACAGGAGACCCAGTACTTC. Protein sequence: CASSFLQETQYF.

The chain has TRBV6-5 and TRBJ2-7; TRBD2 matches 9 bases. The germline V gene encodes CDR1 MNHEY and CDR2 SVGAGI. V was pared by 2 bases and J by 3 bases, with 8 bases of the junction left unmatched. The CDR3 runs 16 residues. CDR3 residues: CASSYGASGAYYEQYF. In DNA form, the CDR3 reads TGTGCCAGCAGTTACGGGGCTAGCGGGGCATACTACGAGCAGTACTTC.

This chain links TRBV28 with TRBJ1-1; the match to TRBD1 covers 9 bases. The CDR3 covers 16 residues. The ends lost 5 bases at V and 0 bases at J; junction bases unmatched: 7. In germline, CDR1 is MDHEN, CDR2 SYDVKM. The CDR3 nucleotides read TGTGCCAGCAGTCGTCCCGGGACAGGGATGAACACTGAAGCTTTCTTT. Its protein product is CASSRPGTGMNTEAFF.

This rearrangement joins TRBV6-5 to TRBJ2-7; 7 bases match TRBD1. The trim removed 2 bases at V and 0 bases at J, leaving 4 bases unmatched. This CDR3 is built from 15 residues. Germline-derived CDR1 and CDR2 are MNHEY and SVGAGI. The CDR3 region has the DNA TGTGCCAGCAGTTACACAGGGGAGCCCTCCTACGAGCAGTACTTC. Protein: CASSYTGEPSYEQYF.

The chain links TRBV7-9 to TRBJ1-1, with a possible D match to TRBD1 (6 bases). The CDR3 is 13 residues long. Germline V gives CDR1 SEHNR, CDR2 FQNEAQ (reference sequence). Trimming removed 4 bases from V and 0 bases from J, with 6 bases in between. The CDR3 bases are TGTGCCAGCAGCTACAGGGTGAACACTGAAGCTTTCTTT. This encodes CASSYRVNTEAFF.

This clone was found once. The chain joins TRBV30 to TRBJ2-7, with 10 bases fitting TRBD1. Germline lookup yields CDR1 GTSNPN and CDR2 SVGIG (reference sequence). The CDR3 sequence is 14 residues long. With V trimmed by 1 base and J by 5 bases, 5 bases remained unmatched. The CDR3 region is CAWSGPGQGNEQYF. In nucleotides, the CDR3 is TGTGCCTGGAGTGGCCCGGGACAGGGGAACGAGCAGTACTTC.

The rearrangement joins TRBV27 to TRBJ2-7, with D tentatively TRBD1 (5 bases). Germline V lookup: CDR1 MNHEY, CDR2 SMNVEV (reference sequence). This CDR3 region has 14 residues. V shed 6 bases and J shed 2 bases, with 14 bases lying between them. CDR3 DNA sequence: TGTGCCAGCAGATCCGGAATGGGGCCCTACGAGCAGTACTTC. Its protein product is CASRSGMGPYEQYF.

The chain is built from TRBV9 and TRBJ2-1; 7 bases line up with TRBD2. The CDR3 contains 14 residues. CDR1 is SGDLS and CDR2 is YYNGEE in the germline V gene. Trimming cost V 6 bases and J 7 bases; bases outside gene matches: 10. The CDR3: CASTRGSGLNEQFF. CDR3 nucleotides: TGTGCCAGCACCCGGGGTAGCGGGCTGAATGAGCAGTTCTTC.

The chain joins TRBV9 to TRBJ2-1, with 14 nucleotides matching TRBD2. CDR3 length: 21 amino acids. Germline V gene sequence: CDR1 SGDLS, CDR2 YYNGEE. Trimming removed 0 bases from V and 3 bases from J; junction bases left unmatched: 14. The CDR3 coding sequence is TGTGCCAGCAGCGTAGCAGGGGGACTAGCGGGAGATGGAGCGAGCTACAATGAGCAGTTCTTC. Translation: CASSVAGGLAGDGASYNEQFF.

The chain combines TRBV28 with TRBJ1-3; D uncertain. Germline V gives CDR1 MDHEN, CDR2 SYDVKM. The V gene lost 4 bases and the J gene lost 0 bases, with 7 bases spanning the gap. The CDR3 covers 14 residues. CDR3 DNA: TGTGCCAGCAGTTGGAGACTCTCTGGAAACACCATATATTTT. Protein sequence: CASSWRLSGNTIYF.

This clone showed up just a few times. The chain employs TRBV30 and TRBJ1-2; D is ambiguous. CDR1 GTSNPN and CDR2 SVGIG come from the germline V gene (reference sequence). This CDR3 comprises 12 residues. V was cut by 0 bases and J by 8 bases, with 10 bases left in between. The CDR3 bases are TGTGCCTGGAGTGTTTTATCGGGAGGCTACACCTTC. Its translation is CAWSVLSGGYTF.

This clone was recorded a few times. The genes are TRBV7-9 and TRBJ2-1; 11 nucleotides match TRBD2. Per the germline V gene, CDR1 is SEHNR and CDR2 is FQNEAQ (reference sequence). With 2 bases clipped from V and 0 bases from J, the junction kept 0 bases outside the gene matches. CDR3 length: 16 amino acids. The CDR3 DNA follows: TGTGCCAGCAGCTTAACTAGCGGGGGCTCCTACAATGAGCAGTTCTTC. Protein product: CASSLTSGGSYNEQFF.

The chain uses TRBV5-1 and TRBJ2-3; TRBD2 agrees at 7 bases. This CDR3 has 16 residues. Germline CDR1 is SGHRS and CDR2 is YFSETQ. V lost 4 bases, J lost 0 bases, and 8 bases stayed unmatched. DNA of the CDR3: TGCGCCAGCAGCCCCTGGGAGGGCTCTAGCACAGATACGCAGTATTTT. Translation: CASSPWEGSSTDTQYF.

The chain carries TRBV18 and TRBJ1-2; D is unclear. Trimming removed 3 bases from V and 3 bases from J, with 20 bases in between. The CDR3 totals 17 residues. Germline V gene sequence: CDR1 KGHSH, CDR2 LQKENI. CDR3 nucleotides: TGTGCCAGCTCACCCCAAAGCACGAGGGCCCCAGACTATGGCTACACCTTC. Translation gives CASSPQSTRAPDYGYTF.

To note about this clone: Other DNA sequences within the sample encode an identical CDR3. The V call is TRBV6-4, the J call TRBJ2-7; 7 bases map to TRBD2. The germline V gene has CDR1 MRHNA and CDR2 SNTAGT. This CDR3 comprises 14 residues. Trimming took 4 bases from V and 7 from J; bases not matched to a gene: 10. CDR3 residues: CASSVEAGLYEQYF. Here the CDR3 DNA reads TGTGCCAGCAGTGTTGAAGCGGGATTATATGAGCAGTACTTC.

CDR3 DNA sequence: TGTGCCAGCAGTGAAGACAGGGGAGCTTTCTTT. Its translation: CASSEDRGAFF. The chain couples TRBV2 to TRBJ1-1; 7 bases align to TRBD1. The CDR3 is 11 residues long. With V trimmed by 1 base and J by 10 bases, 0 bases remained unmatched. Per the germline V gene, CDR1 is SNHLY and CDR2 is FYNNEI. Together with reference TRBV2 and TRBJ1-1, the CDR3 gives the full variable domain: EPEVTQTPSHQVTQMGQEVILRCVPISNHLYFYWYRQILGQKVEFLVSFYNNEISEKSEIFDDQFSVERPDGSNFTLKIRSTKLEDSAMYFCASSEDRGAFFGQGTRLTVV.